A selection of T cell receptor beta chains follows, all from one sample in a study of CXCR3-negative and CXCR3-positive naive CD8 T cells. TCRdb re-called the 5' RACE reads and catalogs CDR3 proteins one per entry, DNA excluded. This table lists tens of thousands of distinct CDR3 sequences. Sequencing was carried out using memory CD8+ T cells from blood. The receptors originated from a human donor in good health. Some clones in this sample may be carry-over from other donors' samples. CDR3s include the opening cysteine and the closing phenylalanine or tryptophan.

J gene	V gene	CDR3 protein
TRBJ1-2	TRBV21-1	CASSSIQGGYTF
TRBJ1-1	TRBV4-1	CASSLSTGNTEAFF
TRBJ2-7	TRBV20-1	CSAPGLADYEQYF
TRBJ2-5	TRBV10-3	CAISGTSGEGTQYF
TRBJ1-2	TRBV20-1	CSARRGFRVSGPENYGYTF
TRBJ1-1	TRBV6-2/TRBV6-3	CASSYWANEAFF
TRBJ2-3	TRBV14	CASSPTSASTDTQYF
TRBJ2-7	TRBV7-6	CASSKAPDRGYEQYF
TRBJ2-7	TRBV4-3	CASSQEQGAYEQYF
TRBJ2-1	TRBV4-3	CASSFQGEYNEQFF
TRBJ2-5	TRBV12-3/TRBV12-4	CASSLGLAGQETQYF
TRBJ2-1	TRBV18	CASSPGGWHGSYNEQFF
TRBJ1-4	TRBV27	CASSPPSLLNEKLFF
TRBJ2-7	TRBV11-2	CASSLEASGMEQYF
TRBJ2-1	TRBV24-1	CATSEQGVRNEQFF
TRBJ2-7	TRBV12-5	CASGEADKIYEQYF
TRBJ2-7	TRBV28	CASSFGTAYEQYF
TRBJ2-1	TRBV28	CASSLGPYNEQFF
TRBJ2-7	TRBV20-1	CSARELTYEQYF
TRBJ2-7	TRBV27	CASSSGQGSYEQYF